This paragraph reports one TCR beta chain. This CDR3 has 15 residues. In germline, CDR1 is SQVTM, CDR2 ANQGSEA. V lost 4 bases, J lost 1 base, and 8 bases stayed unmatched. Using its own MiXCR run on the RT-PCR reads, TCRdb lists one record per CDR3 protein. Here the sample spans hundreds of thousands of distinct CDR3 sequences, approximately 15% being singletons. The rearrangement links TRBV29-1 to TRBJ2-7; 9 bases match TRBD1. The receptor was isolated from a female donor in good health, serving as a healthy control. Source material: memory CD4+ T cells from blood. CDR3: CSVGNPGQGSYEQYF. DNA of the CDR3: TGCAGCGTTGGAAATCCGGGACAGGGTTCCTACGAGCAGTACTTC.